This T cell receptor (beta chain) derives from a study of blood T cells in healthy people across ages. General study findings and limits: In long-lived donors, naive CD4+ cell counts and diversity exceeded those of aged donors. The study found TCR beta diversity correlated strongly with naive T cell percentage. Age showed a roughly linear inverse relationship with TCR beta diversity per million T cells.

This clonotype occurred a few times. Its antigen is not identified. The CDR3 totals 13 residues. Per the germline V gene, CDR1 is SGDLS and CDR2 is YYNGEE. V was trimmed by 3 bases and J by 3 bases, leaving 7 bases between them. A sample-barcoded 5' primer and a J-beta primer mix were used in a second PCR of roughly 7 to 11 cycles. Via MiXCR, TCRdb re-called the 5' RACE reads, giving one row per CDR3 protein. The table shows around 1,600,000 distinct CDR3 sequences, with around 40% occurring only once. The clonotype was recovered from a woman under 30 in good health. Specimen: blood. V gene TRBV9 combines with J gene TRBJ2-1; TRBD1 is a possible D gene (5 bases). CDR3 bases: TGTGCCAGCAGCGAGGACATCTACAATGAGCAGTTCTTC. It codes for CASSEDIYNEQFF. The full variable domain, its missing parts supplied by reference TRBV9 and TRBJ2-1, is DSGVTQTPKHLITATGQRVTLRCSPRSGDLSVYWYQQSLDQGLQFLIQYYNGEERAKGNILERFSAQQFPDLHSELNLSSLELGDSALYFCASSEDIYNEQFFGPGTRLTVL.